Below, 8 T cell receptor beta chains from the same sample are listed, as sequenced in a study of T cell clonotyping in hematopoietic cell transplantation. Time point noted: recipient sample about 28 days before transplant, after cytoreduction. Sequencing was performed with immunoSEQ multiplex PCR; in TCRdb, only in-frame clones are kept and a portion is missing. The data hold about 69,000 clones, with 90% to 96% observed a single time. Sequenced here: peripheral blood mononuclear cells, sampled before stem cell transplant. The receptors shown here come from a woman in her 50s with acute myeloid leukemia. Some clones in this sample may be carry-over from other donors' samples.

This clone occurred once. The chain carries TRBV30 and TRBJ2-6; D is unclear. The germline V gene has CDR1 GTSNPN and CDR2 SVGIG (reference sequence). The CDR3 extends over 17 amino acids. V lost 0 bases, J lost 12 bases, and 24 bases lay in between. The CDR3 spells CAWSVPPSLNTHGVLTF. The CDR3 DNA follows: TGTGCCTGGAGTGTACCCCCCAGCTTGAATACCCACGGCGTCCTGACTTTC.

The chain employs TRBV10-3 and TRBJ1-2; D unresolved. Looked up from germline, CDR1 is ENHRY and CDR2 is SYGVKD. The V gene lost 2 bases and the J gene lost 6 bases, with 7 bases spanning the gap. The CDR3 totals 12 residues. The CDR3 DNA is TGTGCCATCAGTGAGGGGAGGCATGGCTACACCTTC. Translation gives CAISEGRHGYTF.

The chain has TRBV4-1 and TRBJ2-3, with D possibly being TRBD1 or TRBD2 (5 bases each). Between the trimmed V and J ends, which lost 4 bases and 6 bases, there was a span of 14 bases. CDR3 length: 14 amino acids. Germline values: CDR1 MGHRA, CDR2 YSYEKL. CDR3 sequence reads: CASSLAVGDDTQYF. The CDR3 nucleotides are TGCGCCAGCAGCCTCGCCGTGGGGGATGATACGCAGTATTTT.

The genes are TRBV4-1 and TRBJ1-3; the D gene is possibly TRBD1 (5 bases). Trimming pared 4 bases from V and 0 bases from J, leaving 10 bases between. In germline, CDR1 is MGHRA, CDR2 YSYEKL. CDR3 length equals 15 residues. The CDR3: CASSLRVNSGNTIYF. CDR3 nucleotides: TGCGCCAGCAGCCTCAGGGTTAACTCTGGAAACACCATATATTTT.

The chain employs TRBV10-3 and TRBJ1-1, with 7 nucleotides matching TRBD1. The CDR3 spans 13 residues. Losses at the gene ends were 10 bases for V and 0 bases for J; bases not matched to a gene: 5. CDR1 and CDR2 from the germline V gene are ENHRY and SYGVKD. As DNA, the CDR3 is TGTGCCACCGGGGACAGCCTGAACACTGAAGCTTTCTTT. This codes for CATGDSLNTEAFF.

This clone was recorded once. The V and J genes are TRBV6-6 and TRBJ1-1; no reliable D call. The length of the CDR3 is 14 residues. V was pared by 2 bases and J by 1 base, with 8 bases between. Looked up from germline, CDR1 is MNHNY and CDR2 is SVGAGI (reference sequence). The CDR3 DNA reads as TGTGCCAGCAGTTACCCGGCGCAGAACACTGAAGCTTTCTTT. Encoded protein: CASSYPAQNTEAFF.

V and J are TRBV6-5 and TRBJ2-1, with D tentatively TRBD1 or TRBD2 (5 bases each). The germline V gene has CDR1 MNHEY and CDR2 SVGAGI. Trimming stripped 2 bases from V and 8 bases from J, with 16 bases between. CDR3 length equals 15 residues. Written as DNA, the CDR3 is TGTGCCAGCAGTTACCGGCCGGACACGAGGGATGAGCAGTTCTTC. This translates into CASSYRPDTRDEQFF.

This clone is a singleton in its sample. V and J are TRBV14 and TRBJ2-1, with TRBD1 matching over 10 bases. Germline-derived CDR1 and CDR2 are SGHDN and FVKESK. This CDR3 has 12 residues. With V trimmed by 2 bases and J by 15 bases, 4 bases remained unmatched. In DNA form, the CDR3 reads TGTGCCAGCAGCCAAACTGGGACAGGGGCGTTCTTC. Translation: CASSQTGTGAFF.